These T cell receptor beta chains were read from a single sample in a study of T-cell reconstitution after alpha-beta-depleted transplantation in children. TCRdb itself ran the PCR reads through MiXCR, one entry per CDR3 protein. Among about 110,000 distinct CDR3 sequences listed, around 10% were seen once. Sequences were derived from PBMCs from the stem cell graft donor, sampled from the stem cell graft. Every receptor here comes from a human donor who donated a stem cell graft to a child with acute lymphoblastic leukemia. CDR3s include the opening cysteine and the closing phenylalanine or tryptophan. D genes are given only for firm matches. Clone size appears in some rows only: once, few, many, or a class for an expanded clone.

len | j_gene | d_gene | abundance | v_gene | CDR3aa | CDR3nt
13 | TRBJ1-5 | TRBD1 | many | TRBV6-5 | CASWTGGIQPQHF | TGTGCCAGCTGGACAGGGGGAATTCAGCCCCAGCATTTT
12 | TRBJ1-6 | NA | many | TRBV6-1 | CATDRDNSPLHF | TGTGCCACAGACAGAGATAATTCACCCCTCCACTTT
13 | TRBJ2-5 | NA | many | TRBV20-1 | CSAMGTVEETQYF | TGCAGTGCTATGGGGACTGTAGAAGAGACCCAGTACTTC
15 | TRBJ2-1 | TRBD2 | many | TRBV12-3/TRBV12-4 | CASSFSGSSYNEQFF | TGTGCCAGCAGTTTTAGCGGGAGCTCCTACAATGAGCAGTTCTTC
15 | TRBJ1-1 | NA | many | TRBV5-1 | CASSFQSTRNTEAFF | TGCGCCAGCAGCTTTCAGTCTACTAGGAACACTGAAGCTTTCTTT
14 | TRBJ2-5 | NA | many | TRBV3-1 | CASSLGQNKETQYF | TGTGCCAGCAGCCTCGGACAGAACAAAGAGACCCAGTACTTC
15 | TRBJ1-2 | NA | many | TRBV5-6 | CASSPTARTNYGYTF | TGTGCCAGCAGCCCAACCGCCAGGACCAACTATGGCTACACCTTC
14 | TRBJ1-1 | TRBD1 | many | TRBV12-3/TRBV12-4 | CASSLIQGAGGAFF | TGTGCCAGCAGTTTGATACAGGGGGCGGGAGGGGCTTTCTTT
16 | TRBJ2-5 | TRBD2 | NA | TRBV20-1 | CSAERASSGHQETQYF | TGCAGTGCTGAGAGGGCGTCTAGCGGGCACCAAGAGACCCAGTACTTC
16 | TRBJ2-2 | NA | many | TRBV9 | CASSVAPAGNTGELFF | TGTGCCAGCAGCGTAGCCCCCGCAGGGAACACCGGGGAGCTGTTTTTT
14 | TRBJ2-1 | NA | many | TRBV6-1 | CASGLAKLYNEQFF | TGTGCCAGCGGGCTAGCAAAACTCTACAATGAGCAGTTCTTC
15 | TRBJ2-1 | NA | many | TRBV21-1 | CASSKAGGDINEQFF | TGTGCCAGCAGCAAAGCGGGGGGGGACATCAATGAGCAGTTCTTC
14 | TRBJ1-2 | NA | many | TRBV12-3/TRBV12-4 | CASSPVAGNYGYTF | TGTGCCAGCAGTCCAGTAGCCGGTAACTATGGCTACACCTTC
13 | TRBJ2-5 | NA | many | TRBV27 | CASSLYRRETQYF | TGTGCCAGCAGTTTGTACCGTCGGGAGACCCAGTACTTC
19 | TRBJ2-3 | NA | many | TRBV7-2 | CASSLRGRRTASSTDTQYF | TGTGCCAGCAGCTTAAGGGGACGGAGAACAGCTTCTAGCACAGATACGCAGTATTTT